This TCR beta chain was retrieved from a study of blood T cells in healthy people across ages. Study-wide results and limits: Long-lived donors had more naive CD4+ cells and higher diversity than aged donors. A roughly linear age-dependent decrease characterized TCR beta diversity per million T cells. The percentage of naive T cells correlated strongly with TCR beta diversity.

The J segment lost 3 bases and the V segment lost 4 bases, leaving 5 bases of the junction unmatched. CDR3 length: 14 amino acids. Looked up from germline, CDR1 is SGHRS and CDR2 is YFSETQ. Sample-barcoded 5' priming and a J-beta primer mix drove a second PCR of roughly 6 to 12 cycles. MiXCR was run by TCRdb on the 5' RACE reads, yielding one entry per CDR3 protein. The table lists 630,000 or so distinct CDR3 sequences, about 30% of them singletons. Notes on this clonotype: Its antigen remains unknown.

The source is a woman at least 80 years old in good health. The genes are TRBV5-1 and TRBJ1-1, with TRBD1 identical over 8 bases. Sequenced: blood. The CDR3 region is CASSANRGDTEAFF. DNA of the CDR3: TGCGCCAGCAGCGCGAACAGGGGGGACACTGAAGCTTTCTTT.